What follows is one TCR beta chain and its context. The sample belongs to a study of cytomegalovirus exposure and HLA in healthy donors. Germline V gene lookup returns CDR1 MDHEN and CDR2 SYDVKM. This CDR3 spans 16 amino acids. V dropped 7 bases and J dropped 5; count of bases not matched to a gene: 13. Researchers ran the PCR with 60 Vbeta and 13 Jbeta primers. Profiled with immunoSEQ multiplex PCR; TCRdb holds only in-frame clones, not every one. The sample carries 110,000 or so clones, about 80% recorded once. The V gene is TRBV28, the J gene TRBJ2-1, with 8 positions matching TRBD1. Sequenced sample: PBMCs. This receptor was identified in a man aged 50 to 60 in good health and CMV-seropositive. CDR3 protein: CASTGPPGQVDNEQFF. In DNA, the CDR3 is TGTGCCAGCACCGGACCCCCGGGACAGGTGGACAATGAGCAGTTCTTC.